The 4 T cell receptor beta chains below come from one sample, sequenced in a study of T cell repertoires in cytomegalovirus infection. Each CDR3 protein gets one entry after TCRdb re-called the reads with MiXCR. Among some 150,000 distinct CDR3 sequences listed, over 30% were seen once. Their specific antigens are unknown. The sequencing used CD8+ T cells from cultured PBMCs, collected from culture after CMV antigen stimulation. The receptors were gathered from a human donor in good health (CMV status not recorded). Some clones in this sample may be carry-over from other donors' samples.

This clonotype has more than one count but fewer than ten. The gene calls are TRBV7-8 and TRBJ1-1; 8 bases are shared with TRBD1. In germline, CDR1 is SGHVS, CDR2 FQNEAQ. V gave up 2 bases and J gave up 7 bases; unmatched junction bases: 3. The CDR3 sequence is 13 residues long. The CDR3 reads CASSLQGADEAFF. The CDR3 coding sequence is TGTGCCAGCAGCTTACAGGGGGCCGATGAAGCTTTCTTT.

The rearrangement links TRBV20-1 to TRBJ2-1; 8 bases agree with TRBD1. The CDR3 extends over 13 amino acids. V lost 6 bases, J lost 0 bases, and 1 base stayed unmatched. Germline V lookup: CDR1 DFQATT, CDR2 SNEGSKA (reference sequence). The CDR3 loop reads CSAGQGSYNEQFF. The CDR3 nucleotides are TGCAGTGCCGGACAGGGCTCCTACAATGAGCAGTTCTTC.

The chain joins TRBV5-5 to TRBJ1-5, with D hard to call. The CDR3 sequence is 13 residues long. CDR1 is SGHKS and CDR2 is YYEKEE in the germline V gene (reference sequence). V lost 4 bases, J lost 4 bases, and 9 bases lay in between. The CDR3 region has the DNA TGTGCCAGCAGCCCTGCTTCGAATCAGCCCCAGCATTTT. Its protein product is CASSPASNQPQHF.

The V gene is TRBV7-6, the J gene TRBJ2-7; D is perhaps TRBD2 (5 bases). The germline V gene has CDR1 SGHVS and CDR2 FNYEAQ. This CDR3 is built from 13 residues. The V and J ends lost 1 base and 7 bases respectively, with 11 bases between them. The CDR3 sequence is CASSLGGNHEQYF. CDR3 nucleotides: TGTGCCAGCAGCTTAGGAGGGAATCATGAGCAGTACTTC.